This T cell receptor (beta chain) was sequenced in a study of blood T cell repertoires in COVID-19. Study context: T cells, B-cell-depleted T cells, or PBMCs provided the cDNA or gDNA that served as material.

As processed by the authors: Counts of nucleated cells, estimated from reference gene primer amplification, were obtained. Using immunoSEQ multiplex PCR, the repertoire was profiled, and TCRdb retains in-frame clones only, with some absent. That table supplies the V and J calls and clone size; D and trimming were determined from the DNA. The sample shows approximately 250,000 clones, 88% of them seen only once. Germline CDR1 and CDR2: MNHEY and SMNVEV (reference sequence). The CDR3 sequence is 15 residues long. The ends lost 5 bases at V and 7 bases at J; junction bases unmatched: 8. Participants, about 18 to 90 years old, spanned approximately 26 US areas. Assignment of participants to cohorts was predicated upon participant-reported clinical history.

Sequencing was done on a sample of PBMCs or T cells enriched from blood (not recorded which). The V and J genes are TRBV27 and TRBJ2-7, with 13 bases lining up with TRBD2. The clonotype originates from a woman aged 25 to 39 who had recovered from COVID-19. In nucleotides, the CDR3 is TGTGCCAGCAGTGAGGGACTAGCGGGAACTGGGGAGCAGTACTTC. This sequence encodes CASSEGLAGTGEQYF.